This is a list of T cell receptor beta chains from one sample in a study of shared clonotypes between healthy human individuals. The method was immunoSEQ multiplex PCR; TCRdb's version includes in-frame clones alone and lacks a portion of them. The top ten clones hold 0.1% to 0.15% of a sample with around 2.3 million clones, 90% to 97% of them seen once. The sample taken for sequencing was naive CD4+ T cells sorted from blood. These TCRs come from a man between 18 and 29 years old in good health. Both conserved end residues are part of each CDR3. Each record gives: V gene, clone size, J gene, CDR3 protein. Clone size is stated in some rows and not others, as once, few, many or a class when expanded.

v_gene: TRBV5-1; abundance: NA; j_gene: TRBJ1-3; CDR3aa: CASRRDGSSGNTIYF
v_gene: TRBV2; abundance: few; j_gene: TRBJ1-1; CDR3aa: CASSSPRQGPELNTEAFF
v_gene: TRBV2; abundance: NA; j_gene: TRBJ1-5; CDR3aa: CASSGERGLDQPQHF
v_gene: TRBV19; abundance: NA; j_gene: TRBJ2-1; CDR3aa: CASSPRGLAGMLWQFF
v_gene: TRBV10-2; abundance: NA; j_gene: TRBJ2-7; CDR3aa: CASSESYEQYF
v_gene: TRBV5-1; abundance: NA; j_gene: TRBJ2-7; CDR3aa: CASRRLGGKYEQYF
v_gene: TRBV7-9; abundance: once; j_gene: TRBJ1-4; CDR3aa: CASSSGQGGEKLFF
v_gene: TRBV10-3; abundance: NA; j_gene: TRBJ1-6; CDR3aa: CAIRDGYNSPLHF
v_gene: TRBV6-5; abundance: NA; j_gene: TRBJ1-1; CDR3aa: CASTQGTNTEAFF
v_gene: TRBV25-1; abundance: NA; j_gene: TRBJ2-1; CDR3aa: CASVWNNNEQFF
v_gene: TRBV7-8; abundance: NA; j_gene: TRBJ1-6; CDR3aa: CASSPSGWDPPLHF
v_gene: TRBV10-3; abundance: NA; j_gene: TRBJ2-3; CDR3aa: CAISESGEDTQYF
v_gene: TRBV19; abundance: NA; j_gene: TRBJ1-6; CDR3aa: CASSQPGASLSLHF
v_gene: TRBV7-2; abundance: NA; j_gene: TRBJ1-2; CDR3aa: CASSLDRGPYYGYTF
v_gene: TRBV5-1; abundance: NA; j_gene: TRBJ1-3; CDR3aa: CASSLGTGSGNTIYF
v_gene: TRBV10-3; abundance: NA; j_gene: TRBJ2-2; CDR3aa: CAISASHGGGVETGELFF
v_gene: TRBV19; abundance: NA; j_gene: TRBJ2-7; CDR3aa: CASSIRPSGITVKQYF
v_gene: TRBV18; abundance: NA; j_gene: TRBJ2-3; CDR3aa: CASSPLGLAGNTDTQYF
v_gene: TRBV4-1; abundance: NA; j_gene: TRBJ1-4; CDR3aa: CASSQPGGRTNEKLFF
v_gene: TRBV18; abundance: NA; j_gene: TRBJ2-3; CDR3aa: CASSPRSGVSTDTQYF
v_gene: TRBV18; abundance: NA; j_gene: TRBJ2-7; CDR3aa: CASSPRTATTYEQYF
v_gene: TRBV5-4; abundance: NA; j_gene: TRBJ2-1; CDR3aa: CASSLGGADYNEQFF
v_gene: TRBV7-9; abundance: NA; j_gene: TRBJ1-3; CDR3aa: CASSPGGNTIYF
v_gene: TRBV4-3; abundance: once; j_gene: TRBJ1-6; CDR3aa: CASYRAGGPNNSPLHF
v_gene: TRBV27; abundance: NA; j_gene: TRBJ2-2; CDR3aa: CASRLAGGTGELFF
v_gene: TRBV10-3; abundance: NA; j_gene: TRBJ2-3; CDR3aa: CAIQSPRRSIGTDTQYF
v_gene: TRBV28; abundance: NA; j_gene: TRBJ2-7; CDR3aa: CASLGQGSSYEQYF
v_gene: TRBV6-6; abundance: NA; j_gene: TRBJ1-2; CDR3aa: CASSYDTIRGYGYTF
v_gene: TRBV6-1; abundance: NA; j_gene: TRBJ2-7; CDR3aa: CASRSAGTYEQYF
v_gene: TRBV5-1; abundance: NA; j_gene: TRBJ2-2; CDR3aa: CASSRTRGSGELFF
v_gene: TRBV27; abundance: once; j_gene: TRBJ2-7; CDR3aa: CASSLGGIYEQYF
v_gene: TRBV5-1; abundance: NA; j_gene: TRBJ1-1; CDR3aa: CASSTGRANTEAFF
v_gene: TRBV27; abundance: NA; j_gene: TRBJ2-2; CDR3aa: CAGSRYDRAGATGELFF
v_gene: TRBV27; abundance: NA; j_gene: TRBJ2-5; CDR3aa: CASSPLQGATEDPETQYF
v_gene: TRBV30; abundance: NA; j_gene: TRBJ1-6; CDR3aa: CAWSPDNLLHF
v_gene: TRBV7-9; abundance: NA; j_gene: TRBJ1-2; CDR3aa: CASSLAYDYTGLFSYGYTF
v_gene: TRBV11-3; abundance: NA; j_gene: TRBJ2-4; CDR3aa: CASSLVYLALDIQYF
v_gene: TRBV7-8; abundance: NA; j_gene: TRBJ1-2; CDR3aa: CASSLGTGDSGYTF
v_gene: TRBV30; abundance: NA; j_gene: TRBJ1-2; CDR3aa: CAWSTRRGDRGHYGYTF
v_gene: TRBV5-1; abundance: NA; j_gene: TRBJ2-7; CDR3aa: CASSLEPGGRYEQYF
v_gene: TRBV11-2; abundance: NA; j_gene: TRBJ2-5; CDR3aa: CASSIGKGGQETQYF
v_gene: TRBV10-3; abundance: NA; j_gene: TRBJ1-5; CDR3aa: CAISETPQDRGLGNQPQHF
v_gene: TRBV29-1; abundance: NA; j_gene: TRBJ1-2; CDR3aa: CSVHTINKGYTF
v_gene: TRBV10-2; abundance: NA; j_gene: TRBJ2-1; CDR3aa: CASSSRGNNEQFF
v_gene: TRBV6-5; abundance: NA; j_gene: TRBJ1-5; CDR3aa: CASSGQGGGSGPQHF
v_gene: TRBV5-1; abundance: NA; j_gene: TRBJ2-7; CDR3aa: CASSLEGHEQYF
v_gene: TRBV5-8; abundance: NA; j_gene: TRBJ2-7; CDR3aa: CASSFGTGHLYF
v_gene: TRBV6-1; abundance: NA; j_gene: TRBJ2-7; CDR3aa: CASTLEQGSYEQYF
v_gene: TRBV29-1; abundance: few; j_gene: TRBJ2-5; CDR3aa: CSGQQETQYF
v_gene: TRBV6-5; abundance: NA; j_gene: TRBJ1-2; CDR3aa: CASRRQGEVGGYTF
v_gene: TRBV7-2; abundance: NA; j_gene: TRBJ2-2; CDR3aa: CASSLAGAGTYTGELFF
v_gene: TRBV28; abundance: NA; j_gene: TRBJ2-7; CDR3aa: CASSSAPTGLSYEQYF
v_gene: TRBV5-4; abundance: NA; j_gene: TRBJ2-5; CDR3aa: CASSALRETQYF
v_gene: TRBV28; abundance: NA; j_gene: TRBJ1-2; CDR3aa: CASVPGQVDGYTF
v_gene: TRBV19; abundance: NA; j_gene: TRBJ1-5; CDR3aa: CASRRVNQPQHF